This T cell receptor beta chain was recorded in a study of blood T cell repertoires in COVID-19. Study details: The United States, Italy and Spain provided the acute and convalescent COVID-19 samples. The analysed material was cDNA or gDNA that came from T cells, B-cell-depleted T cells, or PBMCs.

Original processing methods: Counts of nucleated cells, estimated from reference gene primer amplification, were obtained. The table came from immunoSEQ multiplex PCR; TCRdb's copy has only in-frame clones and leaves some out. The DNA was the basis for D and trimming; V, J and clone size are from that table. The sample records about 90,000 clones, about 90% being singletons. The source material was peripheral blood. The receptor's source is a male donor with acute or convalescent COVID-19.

CDR3: CASSQEVMRPNQPQHF. DNA for the CDR3: TGCGCCAGCAGCCAAGAGGTTATGCGTCCCAATCAGCCCCAGCATTTT. The gene calls are TRBV4-1 and TRBJ1-5, with no clear D. Trimming cost V 0 bases and J 3 bases, with 12 bases left between them. In germline, CDR1 is MGHRA, CDR2 YSYEKL. The CDR3 length is 16 residues.